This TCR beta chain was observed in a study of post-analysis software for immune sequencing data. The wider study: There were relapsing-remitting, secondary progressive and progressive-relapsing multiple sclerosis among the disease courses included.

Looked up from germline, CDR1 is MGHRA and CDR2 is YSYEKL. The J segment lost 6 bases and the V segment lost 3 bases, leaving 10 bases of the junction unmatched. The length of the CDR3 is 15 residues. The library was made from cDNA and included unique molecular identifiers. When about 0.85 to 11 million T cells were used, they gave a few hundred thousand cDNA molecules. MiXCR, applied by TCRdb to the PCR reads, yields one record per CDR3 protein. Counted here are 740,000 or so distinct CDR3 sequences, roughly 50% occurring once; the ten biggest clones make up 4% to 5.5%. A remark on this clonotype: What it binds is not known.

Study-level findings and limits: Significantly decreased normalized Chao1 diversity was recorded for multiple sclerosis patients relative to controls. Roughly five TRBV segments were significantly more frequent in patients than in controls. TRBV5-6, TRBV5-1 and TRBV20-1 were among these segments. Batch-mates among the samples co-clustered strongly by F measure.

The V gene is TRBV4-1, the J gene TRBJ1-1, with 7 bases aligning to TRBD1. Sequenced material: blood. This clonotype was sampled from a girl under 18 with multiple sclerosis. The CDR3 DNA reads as TGCGCCAGCAGCCACCTAAGACAGGGCCTTCCTGAAGCTTTCTTT. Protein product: CASSHLRQGLPEAFF.